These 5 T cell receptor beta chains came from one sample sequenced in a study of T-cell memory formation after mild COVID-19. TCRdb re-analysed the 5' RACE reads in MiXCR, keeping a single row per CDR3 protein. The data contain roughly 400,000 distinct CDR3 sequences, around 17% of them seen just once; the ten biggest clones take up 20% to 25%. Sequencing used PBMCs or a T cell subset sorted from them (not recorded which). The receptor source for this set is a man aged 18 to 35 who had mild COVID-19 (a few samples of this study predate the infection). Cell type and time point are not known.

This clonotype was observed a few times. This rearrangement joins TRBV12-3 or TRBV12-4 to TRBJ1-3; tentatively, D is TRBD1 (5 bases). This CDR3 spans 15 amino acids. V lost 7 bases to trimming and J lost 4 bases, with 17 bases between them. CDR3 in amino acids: CASKESGTGGNTIYF. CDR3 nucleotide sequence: TGTGCCAGCAAAGAATCGGGTACAGGCGGAAACACCATATATTTT.

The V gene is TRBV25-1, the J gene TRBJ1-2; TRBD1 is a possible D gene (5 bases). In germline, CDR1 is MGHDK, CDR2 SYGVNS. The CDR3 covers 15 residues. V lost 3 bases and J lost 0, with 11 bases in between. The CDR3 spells CASSEGQGPNYGYTF. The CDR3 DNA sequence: TGTGCCAGCAGTGAGGGGCAGGGACCTAACTATGGCTACACCTTC.

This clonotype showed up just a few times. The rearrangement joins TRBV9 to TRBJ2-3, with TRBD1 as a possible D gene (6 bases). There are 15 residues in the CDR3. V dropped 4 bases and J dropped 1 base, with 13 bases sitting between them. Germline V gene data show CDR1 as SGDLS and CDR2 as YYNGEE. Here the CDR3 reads CASSPRPGGTDTQYF. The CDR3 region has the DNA TGTGCCAGCAGCCCCCGCCCAGGGGGCACAGATACGCAGTATTTT.

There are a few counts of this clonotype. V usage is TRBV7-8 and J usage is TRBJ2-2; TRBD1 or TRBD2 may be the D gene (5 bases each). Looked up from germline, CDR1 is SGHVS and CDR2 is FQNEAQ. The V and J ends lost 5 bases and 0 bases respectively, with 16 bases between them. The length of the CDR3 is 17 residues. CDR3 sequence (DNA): TGTGCCAGCAGCAGACGTACCGGGACGACGAACACCGGGGAGCTGTTTTTT. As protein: CASSRRTGTTNTGELFF.

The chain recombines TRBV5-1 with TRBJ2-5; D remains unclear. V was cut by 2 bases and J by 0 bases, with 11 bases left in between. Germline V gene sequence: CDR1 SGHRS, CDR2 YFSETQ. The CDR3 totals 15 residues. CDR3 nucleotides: TGCGCCAGCAGCTTTAGTTCAGGCTACCAAGAGACCCAGTACTTC. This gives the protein CASSFSSGYQETQYF.